This T cell receptor (beta chain) comes out of a study of T cell repertoires in cytomegalovirus infection. Across the whole study: It can be stated that public TCR beta signatures indicated CMV infection as well as a matching HLA type.

TCRdb ran MiXCR on the reads and lists one entry per CDR3 protein. The top ten clones hold 20% to 30% of a sample with 450,000 to 550,000 distinct CDR3 sequences, more than 15% of them seen once. The CDR3 sequence is 15 residues long. Germline CDR1 and CDR2: SGHNT and YYREEE (reference sequence). V lost 5 bases to trimming and J lost 4 bases; unmatched junction nucleotides: 7. The source of this sequence is a human donor in good health (CMV status not recorded). Some clones in this sample may be carry-over from other donors' samples. The V gene is TRBV5-4, the J gene TRBJ2-2; TRBD1 aligns across 8 bases. The material sequenced was CD8+ T cells from PBMCs. The CDR3 coding sequence is TGTGCCAGCAGGCACGTAGACAGGGGCACCGGGGAGCTGTTTTTT. Translated: CASRHVDRGTGELFF.